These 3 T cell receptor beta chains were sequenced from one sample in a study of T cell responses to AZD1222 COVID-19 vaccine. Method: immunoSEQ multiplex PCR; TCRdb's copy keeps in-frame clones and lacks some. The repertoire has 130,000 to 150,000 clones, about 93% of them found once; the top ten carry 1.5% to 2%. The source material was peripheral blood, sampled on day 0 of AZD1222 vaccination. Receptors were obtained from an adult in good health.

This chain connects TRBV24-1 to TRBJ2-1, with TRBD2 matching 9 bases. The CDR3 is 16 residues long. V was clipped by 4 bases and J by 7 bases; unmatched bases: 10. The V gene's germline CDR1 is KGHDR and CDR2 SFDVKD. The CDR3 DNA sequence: TGTGCCACCAGTGACCCCGGACTAGCGCACCCAAATGAGCAGTTCTTC. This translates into CATSDPGLAHPNEQFF.

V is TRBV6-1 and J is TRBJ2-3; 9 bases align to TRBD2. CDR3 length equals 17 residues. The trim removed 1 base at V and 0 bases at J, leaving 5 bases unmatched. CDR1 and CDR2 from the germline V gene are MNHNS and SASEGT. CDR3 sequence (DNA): TGTGCCAGCAGTGAAGTTGGCGGGGGGGCTAGCACAGATACGCAGTATTTT. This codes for CASSEVGGGASTDTQYF.

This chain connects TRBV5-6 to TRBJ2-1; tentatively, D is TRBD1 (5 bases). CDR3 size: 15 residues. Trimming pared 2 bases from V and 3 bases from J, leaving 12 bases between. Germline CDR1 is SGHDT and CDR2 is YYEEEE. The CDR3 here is CASSLGRVGYNEQFF. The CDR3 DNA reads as TGTGCCAGCAGCTTAGGCAGGGTTGGCTACAATGAGCAGTTCTTC.